This TCR beta chain was retrieved from a study of patients and donors after allogeneic stem cell transplantation. This clonotype was counted only a few times. TCRdb reprocessed the RT-PCR reads via MiXCR and lists one record per CDR3 protein. The sample has about 200,000 distinct CDR3 sequences; around two fifths are singletons. Trimming took 2 bases from V and 3 from J, leaving 15 bases between them. Germline CDR1 KGHDR, CDR2 SFDVKD. The CDR3 contains 16 residues. The source material was blood, either unsorted or a sorted T cell fraction (not recorded which). The chain couples TRBV24-1 to TRBJ1-1; D may be TRBD1 (5 bases). The sequence derives from a human donor who was either an allogeneic HSCT recipient or a stem cell or donor lymphocyte infusion donor (not recorded which). It is not recorded whose cells these are; they may come from a transplant donor. CDR3 sequence reads: CATSDSQAAGDTEAFF. The CDR3 DNA reads as TGTGCCACCAGTGATTCACAGGCCGCGGGTGACACTGAAGCTTTCTTT.